This T cell receptor beta chain came from a study of T-cell memory formation after mild COVID-19. On the study more broadly: Clustering of TCRs was largely donor specific.

TCRdb fed the 5' RACE reads into MiXCR, producing one record per CDR3 protein. Among over 95,000 distinct CDR3 sequences listed, 20% to 25% were seen once. Trimming cost V 5 bases and J 4 bases, with 17 bases left between them. CDR1 is SEHNR and CDR2 is FQNEAQ in the germline V gene (reference sequence). The CDR3 spans 15 residues. The chain combines TRBV7-9 with TRBJ1-1; D gene uncertain. Specimen: PBMCs or a T cell subset sorted from them (not recorded which). This TCR came from a man younger than 30 who had mild COVID-19 (a few samples of this study predate the infection). Cell type and time point are not known. The CDR3 DNA is TGTGCCAGCAGCCACCCCCGGGGAAGGTTCACTGAAGCTTTCTTT. Amino acid sequence: CASSHPRGRFTEAFF.